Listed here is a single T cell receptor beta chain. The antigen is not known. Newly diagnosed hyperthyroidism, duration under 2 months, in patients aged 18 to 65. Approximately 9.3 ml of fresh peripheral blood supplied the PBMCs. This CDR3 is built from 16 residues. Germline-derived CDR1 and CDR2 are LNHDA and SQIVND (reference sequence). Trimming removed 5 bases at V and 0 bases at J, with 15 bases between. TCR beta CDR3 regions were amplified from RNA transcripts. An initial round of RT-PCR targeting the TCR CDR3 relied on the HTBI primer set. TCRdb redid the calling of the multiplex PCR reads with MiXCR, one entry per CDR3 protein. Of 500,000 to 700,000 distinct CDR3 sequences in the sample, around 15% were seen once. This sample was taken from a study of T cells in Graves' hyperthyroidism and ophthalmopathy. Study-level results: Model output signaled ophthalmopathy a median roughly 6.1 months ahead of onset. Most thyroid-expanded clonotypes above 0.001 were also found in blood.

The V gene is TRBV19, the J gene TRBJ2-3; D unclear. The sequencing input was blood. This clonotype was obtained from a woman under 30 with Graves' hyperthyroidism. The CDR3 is CASSPRGVRSTDTQYF. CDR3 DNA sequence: TGTGCCAGTAGTCCTCGTGGGGTGAGGAGCACAGATACGCAGTATTTT.